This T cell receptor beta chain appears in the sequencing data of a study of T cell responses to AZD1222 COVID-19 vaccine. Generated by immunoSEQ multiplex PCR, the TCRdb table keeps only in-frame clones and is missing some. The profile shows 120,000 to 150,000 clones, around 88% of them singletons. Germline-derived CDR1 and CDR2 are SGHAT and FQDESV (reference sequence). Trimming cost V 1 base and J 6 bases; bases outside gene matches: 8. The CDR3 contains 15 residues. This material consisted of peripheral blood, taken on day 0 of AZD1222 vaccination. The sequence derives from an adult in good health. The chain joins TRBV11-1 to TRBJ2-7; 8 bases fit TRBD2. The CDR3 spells CASSLVIGTSAEQYF. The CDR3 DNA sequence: TGTGCCAGCAGCTTAGTTATCGGGACTAGTGCCGAGCAGTACTTC.